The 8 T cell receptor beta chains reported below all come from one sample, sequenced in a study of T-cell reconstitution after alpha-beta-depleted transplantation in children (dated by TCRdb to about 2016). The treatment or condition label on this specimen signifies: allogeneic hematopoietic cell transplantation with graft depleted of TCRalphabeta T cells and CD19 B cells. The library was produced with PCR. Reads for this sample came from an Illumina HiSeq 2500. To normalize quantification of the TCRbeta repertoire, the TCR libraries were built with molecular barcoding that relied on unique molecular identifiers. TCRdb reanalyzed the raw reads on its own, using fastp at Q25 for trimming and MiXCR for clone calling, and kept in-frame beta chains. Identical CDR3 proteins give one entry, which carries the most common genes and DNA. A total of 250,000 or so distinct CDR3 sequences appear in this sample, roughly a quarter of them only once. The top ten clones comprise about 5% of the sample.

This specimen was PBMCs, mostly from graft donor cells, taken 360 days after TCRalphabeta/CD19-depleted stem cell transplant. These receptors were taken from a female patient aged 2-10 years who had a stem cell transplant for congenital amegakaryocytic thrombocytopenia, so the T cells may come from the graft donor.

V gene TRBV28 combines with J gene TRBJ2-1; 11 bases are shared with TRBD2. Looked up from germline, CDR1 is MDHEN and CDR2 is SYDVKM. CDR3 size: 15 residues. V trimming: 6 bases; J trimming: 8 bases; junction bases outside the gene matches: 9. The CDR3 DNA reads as TGTGCCAGCAGCTCAACTAGCGGGAGTTCGGATGAGCAGTTCTTC. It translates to CASSSTSGSSDEQFF.

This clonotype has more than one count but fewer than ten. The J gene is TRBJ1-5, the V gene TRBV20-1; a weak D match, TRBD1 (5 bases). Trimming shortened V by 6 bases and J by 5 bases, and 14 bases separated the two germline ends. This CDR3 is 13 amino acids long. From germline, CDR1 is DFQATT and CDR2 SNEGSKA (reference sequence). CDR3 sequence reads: CSAAGTVDQPQHF. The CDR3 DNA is TGCAGTGCAGCCGGGACGGTAGATCAGCCCCAGCATTTT.

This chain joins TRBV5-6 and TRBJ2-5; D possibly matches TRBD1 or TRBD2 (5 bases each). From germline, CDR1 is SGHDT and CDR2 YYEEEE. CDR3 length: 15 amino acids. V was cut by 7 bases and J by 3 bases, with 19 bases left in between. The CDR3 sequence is CASYLIGVREETQYF. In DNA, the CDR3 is TGTGCCAGCTACCTGATAGGGGTGAGGGAAGAGACCCAGTACTTC.

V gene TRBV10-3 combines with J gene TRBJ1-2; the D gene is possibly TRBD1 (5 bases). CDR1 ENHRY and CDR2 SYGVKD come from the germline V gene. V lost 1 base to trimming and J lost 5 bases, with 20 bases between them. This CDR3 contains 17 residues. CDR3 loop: CAISEFGTPNPFYGYTF. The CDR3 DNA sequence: TGTGCCATCAGTGAGTTTGGGACCCCTAACCCTTTTTATGGCTACACCTTC.

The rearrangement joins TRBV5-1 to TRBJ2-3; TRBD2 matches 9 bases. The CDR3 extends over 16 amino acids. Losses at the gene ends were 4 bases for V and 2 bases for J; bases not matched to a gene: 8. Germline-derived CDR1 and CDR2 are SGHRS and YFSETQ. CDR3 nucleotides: TGCGCCAGCAGCGCCGGGGCTAGCGGGAACACAGATACGCAGTATTTT. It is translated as CASSAGASGNTDTQYF.

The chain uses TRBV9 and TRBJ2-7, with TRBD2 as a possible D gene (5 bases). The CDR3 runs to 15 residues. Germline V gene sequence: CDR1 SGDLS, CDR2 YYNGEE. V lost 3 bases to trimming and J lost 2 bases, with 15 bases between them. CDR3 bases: TGTGCCAGCAGCGCCGGAGGTGGTATCGCCTACGAGCAGTACTTC. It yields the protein CASSAGGGIAYEQYF.

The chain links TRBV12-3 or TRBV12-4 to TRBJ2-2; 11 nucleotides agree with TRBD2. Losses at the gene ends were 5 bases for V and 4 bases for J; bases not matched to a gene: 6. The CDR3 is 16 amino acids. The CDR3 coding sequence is TGTGCCAGCAGTCAGCAACTAGCGGGAGTCACCGGGGAGCTGTTTTTT. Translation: CASSQQLAGVTGELFF.

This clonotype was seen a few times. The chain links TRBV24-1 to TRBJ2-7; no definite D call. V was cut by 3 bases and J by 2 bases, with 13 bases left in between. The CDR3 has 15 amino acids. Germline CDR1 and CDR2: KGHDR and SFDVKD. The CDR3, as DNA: TGTGCCACCAGTGATGGGCATAAGGACCCCTACGAGCAGTACTTC. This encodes CATSDGHKDPYEQYF.